The 23 T cell receptor beta chains given below trace back to one sample, sequenced in a study of regulatory T cells in long-lasting Graves disease. Time point given: persistent/refractory GD, antithyroid drugs over 5 years with positive TRAb. With RNA extracted from PBMCs as input, the TCR library was made. Arm-PCR of CDR3 regions and iRepertoire HTBI primers were the basis on which TCR beta libraries were built. TCRdb re-called the multiplex PCR reads through MiXCR, storing one row per CDR3 protein. The data contain over 250,000 distinct CDR3 sequences, 20% to 25% of them singletons. This specimen consisted of peripheral blood mononuclear cells (PBMCs), obtained when the disease was refractory, from a patient treated with antithyroid drugs. These receptors originate from a female donor with Graves disease.

This clonotype was seen only a few times. This chain joins TRBV29-1 and TRBJ2-7, with a possible D match to TRBD1 (5 bases). The CDR3 is 15 residues long. Germline-derived CDR1 and CDR2 are SQVTM and ANQGSEA. V dropped 4 bases and J dropped 0 bases, with 16 bases sitting between them. DNA for the CDR3: TGCAGCGTTGCCCGACCACAGGCGCGCTCCTACGAGCAGTACTTC. Translated: CSVARPQARSYEQYF.

This clonotype has at least ten counts. The chain couples TRBV6-5 to TRBJ1-2; no reliable D call. This CDR3 region has 15 residues. CDR1 MNHEY and CDR2 SVGAGI come from the germline V gene. The V end lost 0 bases, the J end lost 6 bases, and 14 bases lay between the germline ends. CDR3 in DNA: TGTGCCAGCAGTTACTCAAGGAGCGAGGGCGATGGCTACACCTTC. This sequence encodes CASSYSRSEGDGYTF.

The genes are TRBV20-1 and TRBJ2-2, with 11 bases aligning to TRBD2. Germline lookup yields CDR1 DFQATT and CDR2 SNEGSKA (reference sequence). The CDR3 length is 14 residues. The J segment lost 6 bases and the V segment lost 2 bases, leaving 2 bases of the junction unmatched. CDR3 nucleotides: TGCAGTGCTAGACTAGCGGGAGGTGCCGGGGAGCTGTTTTTT. Its translation is CSARLAGGAGELFF.

This clonotype was seen ten or more times. The chain recombines TRBV12-3 or TRBV12-4 with TRBJ1-5; 7 bases align to TRBD1. Trimming took 7 bases from V and 6 from J; bases not matched to a gene: 12. The CDR3 runs to 15 residues. The CDR3, as DNA: TGTGCCAGCACTCCGGACAGGCCGGATGGTCAGCCCCAGCATTTT. It translates to CASTPDRPDGQPQHF.

There are many counts of this clonotype. The junction departs from germline at one end; a sequencing error may be responsible. V usage is TRBV6-1 and J usage is TRBJ1-6; tentative D call: TRBD1 (5 bases). The germline gives CDR1 MNHNS, CDR2 SASEGT. This CDR3 region has 15 residues. The CDR3 region is CASSALRRDNSPLHF. The CDR3 region has the DNA TGTGCCAGCTCGGCTCTCCGCAGGGATAATTCACCCCTCCATTTT.

Remarks on this clonotype: A single base separates this from a much larger clone, so it may be a read error. The J gene is TRBJ2-5, the V gene TRBV12-3 or TRBV12-4; D might be TRBD2 (5 bases). V was shortened by 10 bases and J by 4 bases, with 10 bases between the two germline ends. The CDR3 spans 11 residues. The CDR3 DNA reads TGTGCCAACTCAGAGGGAGAGACCCAGTACTTC. Residues: CANSEGETQYF.

This clonotype was counted a few times. V and J are TRBV6-1 and TRBJ1-5; D call uncertain. Deletions cut 2 bases from V and 4 bases from J, with 9 bases between. The germline V gene encodes CDR1 MNHNS and CDR2 SASEGT. The CDR3 is 14 residues long. The CDR3 is CASSEMRSNQPQHF. Written as DNA, the CDR3 is TGTGCCAGCAGTGAAATGAGGTCAAATCAGCCCCAGCATTTT.

This chain uses TRBV20-1 with TRBJ1-1; D remains ambiguous. This CDR3 has 14 amino acids. The V gene lost 8 bases and the J gene lost 0 bases, with 16 bases spanning the gap. Germline V lookup: CDR1 DFQATT, CDR2 SNEGSKA (reference sequence). The CDR3: CSPKSLVMNTEAFF. The CDR3, as DNA: TGCAGTCCGAAATCATTGGTTATGAACACTGAAGCTTTCTTT.

The genes are TRBV5-6 and TRBJ2-1, with TRBD1 as a possible D gene (5 bases). The CDR3 loop spans 15 amino acids. The germline CDR1 and CDR2 sequences are SGHDT and YYEEEE. Deletions cut 4 bases from V and 9 bases from J, with 20 bases between. The CDR3 DNA sequence: TGTGCCAGCAGCCCGATCACCGGGCTAGGGGCTGAGCAGTTCTTC. Translating it yields CASSPITGLGAEQFF.

This clonotype was seen ten or more times. The gene calls are TRBV7-2 and TRBJ2-7; 10 bases map to TRBD1. This CDR3 is built from 13 residues. V lost 1 base and J lost 7; bases outside the gene matches: 1. Germline V gene data show CDR1 as SGHTA and CDR2 as FQGNSA. The CDR3 reads CASSLEGQGEQYF. CDR3 DNA: TGTGCCAGCAGCTTAGAGGGACAGGGGGAGCAGTACTTC.

This clonotype has at least ten counts. The rearrangement links TRBV2 to TRBJ1-2; D perhaps matches TRBD1 (6 bases). The CDR3 is 14 amino acids. The V end lost 3 bases, the J end lost 4 bases, and 12 bases lay between the germline ends. Germline assignment: CDR1 SNHLY and CDR2 FYNNEI. CDR3 amino acids: CASSDWDNSYGYTF. CDR3 nucleotide sequence: TGTGCCAGCAGTGATTGGGACAACTCCTATGGCTACACCTTC.

In its sample, this clonotype was seen once. This may be a read error, as it is one base from a much larger clone. The chain recombines TRBV7-8 with TRBJ2-7, with D perhaps being TRBD1 or TRBD2 (6 bases each). This CDR3 has 13 amino acids. The germline V and J ends were trimmed by 2 bases and 6 bases, with 11 bases remaining between them. In germline, CDR1 is SGHVS, CDR2 FQNEAQ. The CDR3 spells CASSLNREVEQYF. The CDR3 DNA is TGTGCCAGCAGCTTAAACAGGGAGGTCGAGCAGTACTTC.

This clonotype was detected many times. The chain has TRBV6-1 and TRBJ2-7; TRBD1 matches at 8 bases. Losses at the gene ends were 1 base for V and 6 bases for J; bases not matched to a gene: 8. The CDR3 loop spans 15 amino acids. Germline CDR1 is MNHNS and CDR2 is SASEGT. The CDR3 protein is CASSEGGTGAGEQYF. The CDR3 DNA follows: TGTGCCAGCAGTGAAGGAGGGACAGGAGCGGGCGAGCAGTACTTC.

The CDR3: CASSWADTQYF. The CDR3 DNA is TGTGCCAGCAGTTGGGCAGATACGCAGTATTTT. This chain links TRBV28 with TRBJ2-3; no clear D. The germline gives CDR1 MDHEN, CDR2 SYDVKM. The CDR3 runs 11 residues. The V end lost 4 bases, the J end lost 4 bases, and 3 bases lay between the germline ends. The variable domain in full, with the rest retrieved from reference TRBV28 and TRBJ2-3, is DVKVTQSSRYLVKRTGEKVFLECVQDMDHENMFWYRQDPGLGLRLIYFSYDVKMKEKGDIPEGYSVSREKKERFSLILESASTNQTSMYLCASSWADTQYFGPGTRLTVL.

About this clonotype: This could be a read error, since a much larger clone is one nucleotide away. This sequence joins TRBV2 and TRBJ1-1; D not resolved. CDR1 is SNHLY and CDR2 is FYNNEI in the germline V gene. V was cut by 8 bases and J by 1 base, with 5 bases left in between. This CDR3 comprises 11 residues. CDR3 nucleotide sequence: TGTGCCAGCGCAGCGAACACTGAAGCTTTCTTT. This sequence encodes CASAANTEAFF.

The V call is TRBV4-3, the J call TRBJ2-7; 7 bases are shared with TRBD2. This CDR3 spans 19 amino acids. The V segment lost 0 bases and the J segment 2 bases; nucleotides outside the gene matches: 16. Germline loops: CDR1 LGHNA, CDR2 YSLEER. CDR3 sequence reads: CASSQDTRQPGGGTYEQYF. CDR3 nucleotides: TGCGCCAGCAGCCAAGATACTCGTCAGCCGGGAGGTGGGACCTACGAGCAGTACTTC.

J is TRBJ2-3 and V is TRBV6-1; the D is unclear. Germline assignment: CDR1 MNHNS and CDR2 SASEGT. This CDR3 has 13 residues. V lost 7 bases and J lost 0, with 8 bases in between. The CDR3 is CASTYRSTDTQYF. CDR3 DNA sequence: TGTGCCAGCACTTACAGAAGCACAGATACGCAGTATTTT.

This clonotype has at least ten counts. The chain joins TRBV10-3 to TRBJ2-7; D is unresolved. The CDR3 length is 14 residues. Trimming stripped 0 bases from V and 0 bases from J, with 6 bases between. The germline V gene has CDR1 ENHRY and CDR2 SYGVKD. The CDR3 loop reads CAISESTASYEQYF. CDR3 sequence (DNA): TGTGCCATCAGTGAGTCCACGGCCTCCTACGAGCAGTACTTC.

This clonotype came up many times. The chain uses TRBV20-1 and TRBJ2-7; TRBD2 matches 7 bases. V shed 0 bases, J shed 3 bases, and the junction held 5 bases outside the gene matches. Germline V lookup: CDR1 DFQATT, CDR2 SNEGSKA (reference sequence). The CDR3 is made up of 14 amino acids. CDR3 bases: TGCAGTGCTAGAGAGGGAGGCGGGAGCTACGAGCAGTACTTC. Translation: CSAREGGGSYEQYF.

This clonotype came up a few times. The V call is TRBV20-1, the J call TRBJ2-7; the match to TRBD2 covers 10 bases. Per the germline V gene, CDR1 is DFQATT and CDR2 is SNEGSKA (reference sequence). Trimming at V came to 1 base and at J to 2 bases, leaving 5 bases not matched to a gene. The CDR3 totals 15 residues. CDR3 residues: CSARAVGLAAYEQYF. For the CDR3, the DNA is TGCAGTGCTAGAGCAGTAGGACTAGCGGCCTACGAGCAGTACTTC.

This clonotype was detected only a few times. The chain joins TRBV10-1 to TRBJ2-7; TRBD2 matches 10 bases. The CDR3 is 13 residues long. CDR1 and CDR2 (germline): WNHNN, SYGVQD (reference sequence). J was trimmed by 5 bases and V by 4 bases; bases with no gene match: 2. This CDR3 is CASSVGLADEQYF. The CDR3 DNA is TGCGCCAGCAGTGTCGGACTAGCGGACGAGCAGTACTTC.

This clonotype was recorded a few times. CDR3 nucleotides: TGTGCCAGCAGCTTAGTAAGTCACCCGGCCCGTTGGGCGAACGAGCAGTACTTC. Translating it yields CASSLVSHPARWANEQYF. The chain couples TRBV7-2 to TRBJ2-7; D unclear. The V gene's germline CDR1 is SGHTA and CDR2 FQGNSA. This CDR3 has 18 residues. V shed 1 base and J shed 5 bases, with 24 bases lying between them.

This clonotype appeared many times. V and J are TRBV6-1 and TRBJ1-5; no definite D call. The germline V gene has CDR1 MNHNS and CDR2 SASEGT. V shed 8 bases and J shed 5 bases, with 25 bases lying between them. CDR3 length equals 17 residues. As DNA, the CDR3 is TGTGCCAGCTATAAAGAACGACGGAGGGTTGGCGATCAGCCCCAGCATTTT. It encodes CASYKERRRVGDQPQHF.